The rows below give T cell receptor beta chains drawn from one sample of a study of a mutant IDH1 vaccine in newly diagnosed glioma. TCRdb's table, derived via immunoSEQ multiplex PCR, lists solely in-frame clones and lacks some. The sample includes 35,000 to 40,000 clones, roughly 81% seen only once; the top ten take about 5.2%. The antigens these receptors bind are not known. The source material was PBMCs, sampled from a glioma patient whose treatment included an IDH1 peptide vaccine. These receptors were taken from a man aged 35 to 55 with glioma. The CDR3 runs from the conserved cysteine through the conserved F or W. D genes are given only for firm matches. Clone size is shown for a subset of rows, as once, few, many or a class of expanded clone.

. . TRBJ2-1 TRBV9 CASSVEGGAVEQFF TGTGCCAGCAGCGTAGAGGGTGGGGCCGTTGAGCAGTTCTTC
. TRBD1 TRBJ1-6 TRBV27 CASSPGQGARNSPLHF TGTGCCAGCAGTCCGGGACAGGGGGCTCGAAATTCACCCCTCCACTTT
. . TRBJ1-1 TRBV7-2 CASSFQRNTEAFF TGTGCCAGCAGCTTTCAGCGGAACACTGAAGCTTTCTTT
. TRBD1 TRBJ2-2 TRBV19 CASTPAGGWNTGELFF TGTGCCAGTACCCCCGCAGGGGGCTGGAACACCGGGGAGCTGTTTTTT
. . TRBJ2-7 TRBV25-1 CASSEWVEAYEQYF TGTGCCAGCAGTGAGTGGGTTGAGGCCTACGAGCAGTACTTC
. . TRBJ2-1 TRBV7-9 CASSPERAPNEQFF TGTGCCAGCAGCCCTGAAAGGGCCCCCAATGAGCAGTTCTTC
. . TRBJ1-3 TRBV18 CASSPALTGSSGNTIYF TGTGCCAGCTCACCGGCCCTCACAGGGAGCTCTGGAAACACCATATATTTT
. . TRBJ2-7 TRBV2 CATNEVGALSCEQYF TGTGCCACCAATGAAGTGGGTGCCCTCTCCTGCGAGCAGTACTTC
. TRBD1 TRBJ1-1 TRBV29-1 CSVGTGGGMNTEAFF TGCAGCGTCGGGACAGGGGGTGGGATGAACACTGAAGCTTTCTTT
. . TRBJ1-2 TRBV5-4 CASSFRTGSYGYTF TGTGCCAGCAGCTTTCGGACGGGTTCCTATGGCTACACCTTC
. TRBD2 TRBJ2-7 TRBV9 CASSPGLAAWEQYF TGTGCCAGCAGCCCCGGACTAGCGGCCTGGGAGCAGTACTTC
. . TRBJ1-5 TRBV27 CASSPTRGWDQPQHF TGTGCCAGCAGTCCGACCCGGGGTTGGGATCAGCCCCAGCATTTT
. . TRBJ1-2 TRBV6-1 CASSQTGLHGYTF TGTGCCAGCAGCCAAACAGGGCTGCATGGCTACACCTTC
. . TRBJ2-3 TRBV11-2 CASSSTGASTDTQYF TGTGCCAGCAGCTCCACTGGGGCTAGCACAGATACGCAGTATTTT
. . TRBJ2-6 TRBV11-3 CASSRGSGLGANVLTF TGTGCCAGCAGCAGAGGTTCGGGGCTTGGGGCCAACGTCCTGACTTTC
few . TRBJ2-2 TRBV29-1 CSVKPQAGELFF TGCAGCGTTAAACCCCAGGCCGGGGAGCTGTTTTTT